This record covers a single T cell receptor beta chain. Its antigen has not been determined. No much larger clone exists at a distance of one base, and base qualities are not known. To sequence the TCRbeta CDR3 region, genomic DNA was isolated from the sorted cells. TCRbeta CDR3 regions were sequenced using the immunoSEQ Assay. In its TCRdb copy, this immuneACCESS table keeps in-frame sequences only and misses some clones. Where compared with another copy, unresolved V genes explain less than half of these, and the others have no known cause. The sample includes about 35,000 clones, with about four fifths observed a single time. Together, the top ten hold about a fifth of the sample. These data belong to a study of OX40 agonist ivuxolimab in advanced cancers. About the investigation overall: The costimulatory receptor OX40 (CD134) was targeted by ivuxolimab, a fully human IgG2 agonistic monoclonal antibody. The paper describes the monotherapy dose-escalation part (N of about 50 patients) of the phase I trial of ivuxolimab. Partial responses were achieved by three dose-escalation patients, of whom one had hepatocellular carcinoma and two had cutaneous melanoma. In the dose-escalation cohort, more than 75% of patients were male, and the mean age was approximately 64 years, with a range of about 20 to 90. Of the roughly 53 patients in dose escalation, some 20 had hepatocellular carcinoma, about 15 had melanoma, 9 had renal cell carcinoma and 9 had head and neck cancer. Patients were allowed to have had prior anti-PD-1, anti-PD-L1 or anti-CTLA-4 therapy, and approximately 40% of the dose-escalation patients had previously received checkpoint inhibitors. Intravenous ivuxolimab was administered to patients every 2 weeks at six dose levels: 0.01, 0.1, 0.3, 1.5, 3 and 10 mg/kg. Peripheral TCRbeta sequencing was intended to test whether TCR sequence diversity was altered and clonal T-cell expansion was caused by ivuxolimab. General conclusions and limits of the study: Low levels of normalized T-cell clonal expansion were also seen in some patients who did not respond. After ivuxolimab, more expanded clones were found on average in CD8+ T cells than in CD4+ T cells. At doses from 0.1 to 3.0 mg/kg, clonal expansion was seen in both CD4+ and CD8+ blood T cells between baseline and week 6. In the 0.1-3.0 mg/kg groups, partial responders had among the lowest normalized peripheral clonal expansion, particularly in CD8+ T cells. The antigen specificity of the clonally expanded peripheral T cells was not determined.

From its cysteine to its phenylalanine, the CDR3 spans 12 amino acids. Solely the CDR3 DNA is kept, with 36 bases framed from the first base. V lost 3 bases and J lost 4 bases; the stretch between them is 6 bases long. CDR1 and CDR2, looked up from the germline V gene (reference sequence), are SEHNR and FQNEAQ. The trial excluded patients who had a history of autoimmune disease or who were on systemic immunosuppression. Peripheral blood for TCR sequencing was collected from all dose cohorts at baseline, on cycle 4 day 1, and on cycle 7 day 1. Samples came from an open-label, multicenter, first-in-human phase I dose-escalation trial of ivuxolimab. Adults with locally advanced or metastatic melanoma, renal cell, hepatocellular, or head and neck squamous cell carcinoma were enrolled in the trial. Before TCR sequencing, CD4+ T cells and CD8+ T cells were sorted from peripheral blood as separate populations.

The chain uses TRBV7-9 and TRBJ1-2; 5 matching bases give a weak D call of TRBD1. This receptor was taken from an adult with an advanced solid tumor such as melanoma, head and neck, liver or kidney cancer. The sample consisted of CD4+ or CD8+ T cells sorted from blood, taken in a trial of the OX40 agonist ivuxolimab. The DNA sequence is TGTGCCAGCAGCTTCGACAGCTATGGCTACACCTTC. The encoded protein is CASSFDSYGYTF.